This TCR beta chain was sequenced during a study of T cell responses to AZD1222 COVID-19 vaccine. Here immunoSEQ multiplex PCR was the method, and the copy in TCRdb shows in-frame clones only, minus some. Counted here are roughly 92,000 clones, around 91% occurring once; the ten biggest clones make up approximately 9.1%. Losses at the gene ends were 5 bases for V and 7 bases for J; bases not matched to a gene: 7. CDR1 and CDR2 (germline): SQVTM, ANQGSEA. The CDR3 covers 13 residues. The chain links TRBV29-1 to TRBJ2-7; 11 bases are a match to TRBD1. The TCR was taken from an adult in good health. The sample in question was peripheral blood, obtained on day 0 of AZD1222 vaccination. CDR3 DNA: TGCAGCGTTCTTTCGGGACAGGGGGGAGAGCAGTACTTC. Translation: CSVLSGQGGEQYF.